Listed below are T cell receptor beta chains from one sample, sequenced in a study of beta chain features in type 1 diabetes. Assay: immunoSEQ multiplex PCR; the TCRdb copy retains only in-frame clones and omits some. The profile covers about 160,000 clones, with around 8.3% appearing a single time and around 0.5% taken by the ten largest. Sequencing input: central memory CD4+ T cells from blood. The receptors originated from a woman aged 18-30 years with type 1 diabetes. Both conserved end residues are trimmed from each CDR3.

V gene: TRBV5-1; CDR3 protein: ASTMTSGGAFETQY
V gene: TRBV23-1; CDR3 protein: ASSQSEGAVNQPQH
V gene: TRBV28; CDR3 protein: ASSLFVAGLSTDTQY
V gene: TRBV7-2; CDR3 protein: ASSPSGQHTDTQY
V gene: TRBV11-3; CDR3 protein: ASSLDDRAKY
V gene: TRBV5-1; CDR3 protein: ASSLGGGGSSGNTIY
V gene: TRBV5-1; CDR3 protein: ASTQRGSYNEQF
V gene: TRBV19; CDR3 protein: ASSIGAGAKGQF
V gene: TRBV6-6; CDR3 protein: ASRRTGSTDTQY
V gene: TRBV9; CDR3 protein: ASSVGRAFQETQY
V gene: TRBV18; CDR3 protein: ASSPQQGGTRNEQF
V gene: TRBV2; CDR3 protein: ASIEGLAGAPIL
V gene: TRBV6-6; CDR3 protein: ASSYLSGAFHEQF
V gene: TRBV10-3; CDR3 protein: AILPDRVSTEAF
V gene: TRBV6-5; CDR3 protein: ASTRGPNTEAF
V gene: TRBV4-3; CDR3 protein: ASSRDNRLEQF
V gene: TRBV5-4; CDR3 protein: ASSLSGVFQETQY
V gene: TRBV30; CDR3 protein: AWSVWDNGEQY
V gene: TRBV5-4; CDR3 protein: ASSLGGGGIGVHEQY
V gene: TRBV10-3; CDR3 protein: AISESEGTSLY
V gene: TRBV7-2; CDR3 protein: ASRNLLFNEQF
V gene: TRBV11-2; CDR3 protein: ASSLGSRDTEAF
V gene: TRBV6-6; CDR3 protein: ASSYVGTEDSPLH
V gene: TRBV5-4; CDR3 protein: ASSWDGGVSNQPQH
V gene: TRBV20-1; CDR3 protein: SAGQGSEQY
V gene: TRBV28; CDR3 protein: ASSSPGSTGELF
V gene: TRBV7-2; CDR3 protein: ASSLQWRPQETQY
V gene: TRBV11-2; CDR3 protein: ASRPDRQGIYEQY
V gene: TRBV29-1; CDR3 protein: SVGGQVKDEQY
V gene: TRBV29-1; CDR3 protein: SVLTGLGGQPQH
V gene: TRBV5-4; CDR3 protein: ASSGDIQDTQY
V gene: TRBV7-9; CDR3 protein: ASSRGTGNSYNEQF
V gene: TRBV5-6; CDR3 protein: ASSLGGLETQY
V gene: TRBV7-2; CDR3 protein: ASSHGVGLGYT
V gene: TRBV28; CDR3 protein: ASSPEDRVWYGYT
V gene: TRBV6-6; CDR3 protein: ASTGQKETQY
V gene: TRBV19; CDR3 protein: ASSLGSTGYT